The TCR beta chain described here comes from a study of cytomegalovirus exposure and HLA in healthy donors. Study-wide context: Samples from HLA-typed donors yielded 85 million to 95 million unique TCRs in an early data release.

CDR1 MNHEY and CDR2 SMNVEV come from the germline V gene (reference sequence). The CDR3 is made up of 14 amino acids. With V trimmed by 8 bases and J by 0 bases, 4 bases remained unmatched. Use of 60 Vbeta and 13 Jbeta primers characterized the PCR. TCRdb's copy holds only in-frame clones and misses some; the assay was immunoSEQ multiplex PCR. Seen here are some 150,000 clones, approximately 84% observed once, and the top ten hold 2% to 2.5%. The chain is built from TRBV27 and TRBJ1-3, with 7 bases identical to TRBD1. Material: PBMCs. This receptor was taken from a woman aged 18-30 years in good health and CMV-seronegative. Here the CDR3 DNA reads TGTGCCAGCGCAGGGGGGACCTCTGGAAACACCATATATTTT. Residues: CASAGGTSGNTIYF.